This TCR beta chain derives from a study of T cell responses to AZD1222 COVID-19 vaccine. Notes on the study in general: Females made up more of the donors, who were largely white British, and clonal diversity may have come out too low.

With 0 bases removed from V and 1 base from J, the gap between germline ends came to 6 bases. The CDR3 spans 15 residues. The germline V gene encodes CDR1 LNHNV and CDR2 YYDKDF (reference sequence). About this clone itself: Its target is unknown.

Clones were sequenced by immunoSEQ multiplex PCR, and TCRdb holds only the in-frame ones, with some missing. The sample includes tens of thousands of clones, about 94% of them seen just once. The TCR was taken from an adult who received the AZD1222 COVID-19 vaccine. Source: peripheral blood, taken 28 days after the second AZD1222 dose. The gene calls are TRBV15 and TRBJ2-2; D is ambiguous. The CDR3 loop is CATSRDGENTGELFF. The CDR3 DNA reads as TGTGCCACCAGCAGAGATGGGGAGAACACCGGGGAGCTGTTTTTT.